The rows below give T cell receptor beta chains drawn from one sample of a study of T cell repertoires in cytomegalovirus infection. TCRdb reprocessed the reads via MiXCR and lists one record per CDR3 protein. The sample lists 650,000 to 900,000 distinct CDR3 sequences; about 27% were seen once. These receptors are not linked to any known antigen. The sequenced sample was cultured CD8+ T cells from PBMCs, obtained from culture after CMV antigen stimulation. The origin of the receptors is a human donor in good health (CMV status not recorded). Some clones in this sample may be carry-over from other donors' samples. Each CDR3 is given with its conserved first and last residue. Each record gives: V gene, J gene, clone size, D gene, CDR3 DNA, CDR3 protein. The D gene is left open where the match is weak. Clone size is shown for a subset of rows, as once, few, many or a class of expanded clone.

V: TRBV27
J: TRBJ1-1
size: few
D: TRBD1
DNA: TGTGCCACCGCCGTGACAGGGGACACTGAAGCTTTCTTT
CDR3: CATAVTGDTEAFF

V: TRBV7-6
J: TRBJ1-1
size: -
D: TRBD1
DNA: TGTGCCAGCAGCCACGATCTGGACAGGGTAAACACTGAAGCTTTCTTT
CDR3: CASSHDLDRVNTEAFF

V: TRBV27
J: TRBJ1-1
size: few
D: -
DNA: TGTGCCAGCAGTAGGGTGGGGGGCACTGAAGCTTTCTTT
CDR3: CASSRVGGTEAFF

V: TRBV28
J: TRBJ1-2
size: many
D: -
DNA: TGTGCCAGCAGTTTGTCCCGCCAGGGGCTCGACTATGGCTACACCTTC
CDR3: CASSLSRQGLDYGYTF

V: TRBV7-8
J: TRBJ1-5
size: many
D: -
DNA: TGTGCCAGCAGCTTAGCAACCAGCAGGATCCAGCCCCAGCATTTT
CDR3: CASSLATSRIQPQHF

V: TRBV27
J: TRBJ2-3
size: -
D: -
DNA: TGTGCCAGCAGTTTTGCAGCGTCCAGGGGAGATACGCAGTATTTT
CDR3: CASSFAASRGDTQYF

V: TRBV12-3/TRBV12-4
J: TRBJ1-2
size: -
D: -
DNA: TGTGCCAGCAGTTTATCCTACGGCAGGGACTATGGCTACACCTTC
CDR3: CASSLSYGRDYGYTF

V: TRBV20-1
J: TRBJ2-3
size: -
D: -
DNA: TGCAGTGCAAGCGGCAGCCGCGGGGCAGATACGCAGTATTTT
CDR3: CSASGSRGADTQYF

V: TRBV19
J: TRBJ2-5
size: -
D: TRBD2
DNA: TGTGCCAGTAGTTTTAGCGGGGGGGCCCAGGAGACCCAGTACTTC
CDR3: CASSFSGGAQETQYF

V: TRBV7-6
J: TRBJ1-1
size: once
D: -
DNA: TGTGCCAGCACCCCCGGGCCCGGGAACACTGAAGCTTTCTTT
CDR3: CASTPGPGNTEAFF